This T cell receptor (beta chain) was sequenced in a study of cytomegalovirus exposure and HLA in healthy donors listed by TCRdb under 2017. General notes on the study: An earlier analysis of some 600 of the donors reported about 280 Gb of sequence data and 117 million unique TCR beta sequences obtained from around 180 million T cells. Of the roughly 400 genotyped donors, approximately 83% fell in the genetic ancestry cluster associated with self-reported Caucasian donors. To study patterns of TCR occurrence, a later analysis re-analyzed previously published TCR beta repertoires from around 660 donors and added high-resolution HLA genotyping. To decide whether each TCR beta V gene segment behaved as functional or pseudogenic, an earlier analysis of fewer than 750 of the donors relied on high-throughput TCR beta sequencing. The study was designed to test whether signatures of past pathogen exposure could be identified by cataloging public T cell receptors. Along with the roughly 700-subject first cohort, a separate validation cohort of approximately 110 different subjects was used. The study used immunosequencing to profile the T cell repertoires of approximately 640 subjects and linked those repertoires to cytomegalovirus serostatus. Typing coverage differed by locus: A, B, C, DRB1 and DQB1 were typed in roughly 620-630 donors, DQA1 in about 560, DPA1 in around 610, and DPB1 in just under 490. All discovery cohort repertoires had been generated using a single sequencing platform. About five DR-DQ haplotypes were treated as single units for association and clustering because of strong linkage in the cohort. In a later genetic analysis, genome-wide SNP genotypes for about three fifths of the 666 donors were used, and that subset was treated as a discovery cohort. To predict cytomegalovirus infection status, the study brought together high-throughput TCR immunosequencing, statistical association of individual TCRs with disease status, and machine learning. Approximately 300 gigabases of sequencing data and around 90 million unique TCR sequences made up an early release that covered several hundred HLA-typed donors. HLA typing covered class I and class II loci at four-digit resolution. Donor age, sex, ethnicity and CMV serostatus were compiled alongside the repertoire data. Across 300 to 400 genotyped donors of the cohort, an average of roughly 250,000 unique TCR beta nucleotide sequences per donor were sequenced, and about a sixth of those sequences were non-productive. Rather than drawing on any new phenotypic data, the later analysis identified candidate immune exposures from TCR beta sequences and the way those sequences occurred across donors.

The cohort comprised fewer than 750 healthy bone marrow donors. All cohort members were sampled while nominally healthy, although unrecorded immune exposures were likely present. The donor was CMV seronegative and belonged to the group of 350 or so seronegative cohort members. Each donor provided a peripheral blood sample, and peripheral blood mononuclear cells were used for TCR beta sequencing. The Qiagen DNeasy Blood Extraction Kit was used to extract genomic DNA from the blood cell samples. With respect to this clone: Its specific antigen is unknown. A junction boundary mismatches the germline segment, possibly from a read error.

Broader findings and caveats from the paper: In vitro tests confirmed that a few of the cytomegalovirus-associated TCR beta chains recognize cytomegalovirus antigens. The presence/absence analyses assumed that sequencing depth was roughly uniform across donors, and that assumption may not be true. Broadly in line with IMGT annotations, most TCR beta V segments showed up in productive rearrangements about 87% or about 30% of the time in an earlier analysis of several hundred of the donors. Linkage disequilibrium might explain the correlated functional status among segregating V segments, but an unknown experimental factor could not be excluded. Most TCR sequences were observed very rarely across donors, whereas some public TCRs were present in many individuals. The classifier was reported to diagnose cytomegalovirus status with high specificity and sensitivity in both the original and validation cohorts. The only immune exposure information available for the cohort was CMV serostatus. The authors suggested that the approach could potentially be generalized to other disease states and immunological phenotypes. A cluster of highly shared sequence variants was judged likely to be a technical artifact of the sequencing pipeline. In this cohort, only TCR beta chains were sequenced, and detectable features were limited by the absence of alpha or paired-chain data. At a false discovery rate of 0.05, a later analysis linked about 16,000 TCR beta sequences to specific HLA alleles. A later genetic analysis reported fewer N-insertions in productive TCRs among donors in an Asian-associated ancestry cluster than the approximately 670-donor mean. Assigning TCR associations to individual alleles was difficult when HLA alleles, especially DR and DQ, strongly co-occurred. A total of roughly 160 TCR beta chains were listed by the study as associated with cytomegalovirus. Because counts were too low, some 17 rarely observed V segments, including chromosome 9 orphons, were excluded from the earlier analysis of 587 of the donors. Because some donors lacked HLA typing at each locus, the association tests relied only on the typed subset. A further reported finding was that TCR beta sequences accurately predicted the HLA-A and HLA-B alleles for most subjects in the first cohort. In a later analysis, several top co-occurrence clusters were reported to appear linked to parvovirus B19, influenza, CMV and Epstein-Barr virus. A later analysis found that HLA-associated TCR beta chains were more clonally expanded and had lower generation probabilities than equally common non-associated chains. In a later analysis, TCR association rates were found to vary across HLA loci, with the most associated TCRs seen for DRB1 alleles and the fewest for HLA-C alleles. V-gene and J-gene trimming of TCR beta chains was associated with a missense DCLRE1C variant in a later genetic analysis, and the association was replicated in an independent cohort. In a later analysis, most CMV-associated TCR beta chains were found to appear HLA-restricted, with HLA associations seemingly driven largely by CMV exposure.

The library was obtained by the immunoSEQ multiplex PCR assay. The multiplex PCR relied on a mix of 60 forward primers for TCR Vbeta segments and 13 reverse primers for TCR Jbeta segments. A multiplex PCR assay on genomic DNA amplified the CDR3 region of rearranged TCR beta genes. The Illumina HiSeq System was used to sequence the amplified TCR beta libraries as 87-base-pair reads. The paper's processing steps were these. A later analysis counted 65 million to 90 million unique TCR beta chains across the 666 repertoires, and some 12 million of these chains were shared by at least two donors. To remove PCR and sequencing errors, raw reads were error-corrected and collapsed into unique sequences using a nearest-neighbor algorithm that merged closely related sequences. To assign V, D and J gene segments, CDR3 sequences were aligned to IMGT reference sequences. For a sequence to be retained, at least a six-nucleotide match to both a V gene segment and a J gene segment was required. Rearrangements were called productive when the CDR3 lacked stop codons and stayed in frame with V and J; all others were non-productive. CDR3 was defined according to IMGT convention as the region running from the second conserved V-encoded cysteine to the conserved J-encoded phenylalanine. In an earlier analysis of roughly 580 of the donors, sequences lacking an unambiguous match to a single V gene segment were excluded. An earlier analysis of several hundred of the donors called V segments functional above 56.7% productive rearrangements and segregating when the between-donor standard deviation exceeded 5%. To diagnose cytomegalovirus status from the catalog of TCR beta chain sequences, a statistical classification framework was built. V and J gene assignment, in a later analysis, came from comparing TCR nucleotide sequences with IMGT/GENE-DB human TR gene sequences. Using the TCRdist pipeline, a later analysis assigned CDR3 sequences along with most-parsimonious VDJ recombination scenarios. In a later analysis, each TCR beta chain was defined by its CDR3 amino acid sequence together with its V-gene family, and reads lacking a unique V-gene family were excluded. As a way to deal with suspected cross-contamination and a sequencing artifact, a later analysis dropped under 600 nucleotide sequences that were highly shared and had low generation probability. For each public chain, a later analysis derived a clonal expansion index from normalized ranks of inferred template counts within each repertoire. Generation probabilities in a later analysis came from a VDJ recombination model fitted to out-of-frame rearrangements, and those results were checked against IGoR. A later analysis scored TCR-TCR, TCR-HLA and TCR-CMV co-occurrence with hypergeometric tests, applying a repertoire-size bias correction to TCR pairs. False discovery rates were estimated in a later analysis by permuting HLA or CMV assignments 20 times. In a later analysis, co-occurring TCRs were grouped using DBSCAN, and TCRdist sequence similarity was added for clustering within HLA-allele-positive subsets. Repertoires with fewer than 30,000 or more than 120,000 public chains were left out of co-occurrence clustering, as were five repertoires with anomalous nucleotide sharing. TCRdb took over this immuneACCESS table, retaining in-frame rearrangements with V and J assigned. Such tables are incomplete; in checked studies, under half of the missing clones stem from an unresolved V gene, and the remainder is unexplained. That table supplies the V and J calls and clone size; D and trimming were determined from the DNA. This sample is represented by 90,000 or so clones; around four fifths of them were singletons. The ten top clones hold about 3.3% of the sample.

Source material: PBMCs. The TCR sequence derives from a woman aged 40 to 55 in good health and CMV-seronegative.

The CDR3: CSSSLSGETEAFF. DNA sequence: TGTTCCAGCAGCTTATCAGGGGAGACTGAAGCTTTCTTT. The chain was built from TRBV7-9 and TRBJ1-1; TRBD1 is a weak D gene call, 6 bases matching. The germline V gene (reference sequence) sets CDR1 to SEHNR and CDR2 to FQNEAQ. Its CDR3 holds 13 amino acids, cysteine through phenylalanine. Only the CDR3 part of the read is kept: 39 bases, read in frame from the first base.